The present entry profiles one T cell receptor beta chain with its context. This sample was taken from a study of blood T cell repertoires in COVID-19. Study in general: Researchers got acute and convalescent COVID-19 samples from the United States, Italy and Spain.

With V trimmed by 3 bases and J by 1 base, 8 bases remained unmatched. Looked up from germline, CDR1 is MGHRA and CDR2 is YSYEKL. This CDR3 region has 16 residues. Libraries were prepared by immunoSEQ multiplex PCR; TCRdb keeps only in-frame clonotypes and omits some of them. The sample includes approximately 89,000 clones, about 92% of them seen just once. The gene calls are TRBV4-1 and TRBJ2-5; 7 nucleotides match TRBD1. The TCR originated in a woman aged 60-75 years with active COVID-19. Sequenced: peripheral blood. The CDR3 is CASSHPRGGPQETQYF. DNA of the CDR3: TGCGCCAGCAGCCATCCTCGAGGGGGCCCCCAAGAGACCCAGTACTTC.